This entry lists 19 T cell receptor beta chains sequenced from one sample in a study of cytomegalovirus exposure and HLA in healthy donors. PCR employed 60 Vbeta and 13 Jbeta primers. Measured with immunoSEQ multiplex PCR; TCRdb has only the in-frame clones, and not every one. Counted here are about 150,000 clones, around four fifths occurring once; the ten biggest clones make up over 2%. The sequencing input was PBMCs. The receptors shown here come from a boy aged 2 to 10 in good health and CMV-seronegative.

The chain joins TRBV21-1 to TRBJ2-7; the D call of TRBD1 is as the table states it, not checked on the DNA. TRBV21-1 is a pseudogene segment. This CDR3 spans 15 amino acids. The CDR3 reads CASSPGQGASYEQYF. The CDR3 DNA is TGTGCCAGCAGCCCCGGACAGGGGGCCTCATACGAGCAGTACTTC.

CDR3 coding DNA: TGTGCCAGCAGCCTGAGACCAGGGCTTTCTGGAAACACCATATATTTT. Its protein is CASSLRPGLSGNTIYF. This sequence joins TRBV7-9 and TRBJ1-3; D may be TRBD1 (5 bases). This CDR3 is built from 16 residues. Trimming stripped 5 bases from V and 1 base from J, with 15 bases between. CDR1 is SEHNR, CDR2 FQNEAQ, per germline (reference sequence).

This sequence joins TRBV20-1 and TRBJ2-1; D unresolved. The germline V gene has CDR1 DFQATT and CDR2 SNEGSKA (reference sequence). V lost 2 bases to trimming and J lost 9 bases, with 5 bases between them. This CDR3 has 10 residues. The CDR3 nucleotides are TGCAGTGCTAGAACGGTTGAGCAGTTCTTC. This encodes CSARTVEQFF.

The V gene is TRBV7-8, the J gene TRBJ1-1; possibly TRBD1 for D (5 bases). Trimming removed 1 base at V and 0 bases at J, with 12 bases between. CDR1 and CDR2 from the germline V gene are SGHVS and FQNEAQ. The CDR3 is made up of 16 amino acids. DNA for the CDR3: TGTGCCAGCAGCTTAGTGGGACGGGACTTGAACACTGAAGCTTTCTTT. It translates to CASSLVGRDLNTEAFF.

V gene TRBV4-1 combines with J gene TRBJ2-3, with D possibly TRBD2 on 7 matching bases. The CDR3 length is 18 residues. V gave up 0 bases and J gave up 1 base, with 17 bases separating them. From germline, CDR1 is MGHRA and CDR2 YSYEKL. The CDR3 coding sequence is TGCGCCAGCAGCCAAGATTTGGGAGGGAGGGGGGGCACAGATACGCAGTATTTT. Amino acid sequence: CASSQDLGGRGGTDTQYF.

V and J are TRBV6-1 and TRBJ2-1; 10 bases fit TRBD2. The junction had 8 bases not matched to a gene; V was cut back by 6 bases and J by 6 bases. The CDR3 runs to 15 residues. CDR1 and CDR2 from the germline V gene are MNHNS and SASEGT. The CDR3 region is CASRTGTSATNEQFF. The CDR3 DNA reads as TGTGCCAGCAGGACCGGGACTAGCGCGACCAATGAGCAGTTCTTC.

The chain's CDR3 is CASSYQGGREGYTF. For the CDR3, the DNA is TGTGCCAGCAGTTATCAGGGGGGACGCGAAGGCTACACCTTC. The rearrangement uses TRBV6-5 and TRBJ1-2; 7 bases are a match to TRBD1. The CDR3 spans 14 residues. Losses at the gene ends were 3 bases for V and 8 bases for J; bases not matched to a gene: 9. Looked up from germline, CDR1 is MNHEY and CDR2 is SVGAGI.

The V and J genes are TRBV11-2 and TRBJ2-7, with D perhaps TRBD2 (5 bases). CDR3 size: 13 residues. V was trimmed by 1 base and J by 6 bases, leaving 10 bases between them. In germline, CDR1 is SGHAT, CDR2 FQNNGV. The chain's CDR3 is CASSLVPGSEQYF. CDR3 bases: TGTGCCAGCAGCTTAGTTCCGGGGTCCGAGCAGTACTTC.

The rearrangement links TRBV5-1 to TRBJ2-3; 12 positions match TRBD2. Germline lookup yields CDR1 SGHRS and CDR2 YFSETQ. V dropped 0 bases and J dropped 4; count of bases not matched to a gene: 3. The CDR3 totals 16 residues. The CDR3 is CASSLGTSGGPDTQYF. The CDR3, as DNA: TGCGCCAGCAGCTTGGGAACTAGCGGGGGGCCAGATACGCAGTATTTT.

The V and J genes are TRBV5-1 and TRBJ2-1, with 13 bases lining up with TRBD2. The CDR3 consists of 15 residues. CDR1 SGHRS and CDR2 YFSETQ come from the germline V gene. The ends lost 7 bases at V and 4 bases at J; junction bases unmatched: 5. CDR3 residues: CASELAGGRYNEQFF. The DNA for the CDR3 is TGCGCCAGCGAACTAGCGGGGGGGCGGTACAATGAGCAGTTCTTC.

The chain combines TRBV7-9 with TRBJ2-1; no reliable D call. Germline lookup yields CDR1 SEHNR and CDR2 FQNEAQ (reference sequence). Trimming left V 5 bases short and J 0 bases short, with 11 bases between. The CDR3 runs to 15 residues. CDR3 amino acids: CASSHQDSSYNEQFF. DNA for the CDR3: TGTGCCAGCAGCCACCAGGATAGCTCCTACAATGAGCAGTTCTTC.

Note on this clone: Additional DNA sequences in this sample encode the identical CDR3. The chain employs TRBV7-9 and TRBJ2-3, with D possibly TRBD2 on 6 matching bases. The germline V gene has CDR1 SEHNR and CDR2 FQNEAQ (reference sequence). The CDR3 covers 13 residues. Trimming stripped 3 bases from V and 6 bases from J, with 10 bases between. The CDR3, as DNA: TGTGCCAGCAGCTTGGAGGGTCTTGATACGCAGTATTTT. It codes for CASSLEGLDTQYF. Complete variable domain (other parts from reference TRBV7-9 and TRBJ2-3): DTGVSQNPRHKITKRGQNVTFRCDPISEHNRLYWYRQTLGQGPEFLTYFQNEAQLEKSRLLSDRFSAERPKGSFSTLEIQRTEQGDSAMYLCASSLEGLDTQYFGPGTRLTVL.

This chain joins TRBV21-1 and TRBJ2-1; TRBD2 is taken as the D call from the table, unchecked against the DNA. TRBV21-1 is a pseudogene segment. The CDR3 runs 19 residues. The CDR3 region is CASPVAGLAGAGVYNEQFF. As DNA, the CDR3 is TGTGCCAGCCCAGTCGCGGGACTAGCGGGAGCTGGAGTTTACAATGAGCAGTTCTTC.

The gene calls are TRBV7-6 and TRBJ2-2; a weak D match, TRBD2 (5 bases). The germline gives CDR1 SGHVS, CDR2 FNYEAQ. V was trimmed by 3 bases and J by 2 bases, leaving 16 bases between them. There are 17 residues in the CDR3. The CDR3 DNA reads as TGTGCCAGCAGCTTCTTGATAGCGCGGAGAAACACCGGGGAGCTGTTTTTT. Translation: CASSFLIARRNTGELFF.

The V gene is TRBV28, the J gene TRBJ2-6, with 9 bases lining up with TRBD1. J lost 0 bases, V lost 8 bases, and 8 bases had no gene match. Germline V gene data show CDR1 as MDHEN and CDR2 as SYDVKM. CDR3 length equals 17 residues. DNA of the CDR3: TGTGCCAGCCGGCCGGGACAGGGAATCTCTGGGGCCAACGTCCTGACTTTC. Translating it yields CASRPGQGISGANVLTF.

Only a few counts were recorded for this clone. This chain joins TRBV7-6 and TRBJ2-1; no definite D call. V was trimmed by 2 bases and J by 2 bases, leaving 4 bases between them. CDR1 SGHVS and CDR2 FNYEAQ come from the germline V gene. The CDR3 spans 13 residues. The CDR3 is CASSLTTYNEQFF. The DNA of the CDR3 is TGTGCCAGCAGCTTAACAACCTACAATGAGCAGTTCTTC.

The rearrangement joins TRBV6-6 to TRBJ1-1, with 10 bases lining up with TRBD1. The CDR3 has 13 residues. CDR1 and CDR2 from the germline V gene are MNHNY and SVGAGI (reference sequence). Unmatched junction bases numbered 1, after V lost 1 base and J lost 8 bases. CDR3 region: CASSYWDRGEAFF. CDR3 nucleotide sequence: TGTGCCAGCAGTTACTGGGACAGGGGAGAAGCTTTCTTT.

This clone was observed a single time. J is TRBJ1-2 and V is TRBV9; TRBD1 might be the D (6 bases). From germline, CDR1 is SGDLS and CDR2 YYNGEE. The length of the CDR3 is 15 residues. The V and J ends lost 0 bases and 4 bases respectively, with 13 bases between them. The CDR3 DNA reads as TGTGCCAGCAGCGTAGAGGGGGTTTCGGCCTATGGCTACACCTTC. Protein product: CASSVEGVSAYGYTF.

This chain connects TRBV4-1 to TRBJ2-3; TRBD2 is a possible D gene (5 bases). In germline, CDR1 is MGHRA, CDR2 YSYEKL. This CDR3 contains 16 residues. Trimming cost V 3 bases and J 2 bases, with 15 bases left between them. The CDR3 region has the DNA TGCGCCAGCAGCCACCAAGCGGCTAGGGACACAGATACGCAGTATTTT. It codes for CASSHQAARDTDTQYF.